These 10 T cell receptor beta chains were all obtained from the same sample, sequenced in a study of beta chain features in type 1 diabetes. What was sequenced were expressed TCRB transcripts, since all of the isolated RNA had been reverse transcribed. The assay was immunoSEQ multiplex PCR, and TCRdb's table has in-frame clones only and misses some. The sample has 150,000 or so clones, around 10% seen once. What was sequenced was central memory CD4+ T cells from blood. These receptors were collected from a man aged 18 to 30 in good health.

This clone was seen at least ten times. The chain uses TRBV2 and TRBJ2-1; tentative D call: TRBD1 (6 bases). V shed 11 bases and J shed 3 bases, with 17 bases lying between them. The CDR3 runs to 14 residues. Germline CDR1 reads SNHLY; CDR2 reads FYNNEI. The CDR3, as DNA: TGTGCCGGACAGATCGACAGGATCTACAATGAGCAGTTCTTC. This translates into CAGQIDRIYNEQFF.

In this sample, this clone turned up a few times. CDR3 sequence (DNA): TGTGCCAGCAGCCTTATGGGGGGACGTCAAGCTAACTATGGCTACACCTTC. This encodes CASSLMGGRQANYGYTF. The chain links TRBV7-2 to TRBJ1-2, with D possibly matching TRBD1 (5 bases). Trimming removed 5 bases at V and 0 bases at J, with 19 bases between. Germline V gene sequence: CDR1 SGHTA, CDR2 FQGNSA. The CDR3 extends over 17 amino acids.

This clone was recorded a few times. At the DNA level, this CDR3 is encoded by other sequences in the same sample as well. The chain is built from TRBV18 and TRBJ2-3, with 8 positions matching TRBD1. The trim removed 3 bases at V and 5 bases at J, leaving 1 base unmatched. CDR1 and CDR2 (germline): KGHSH, LQKENI. The CDR3 has 13 amino acids. Here the CDR3 DNA reads TGTGCCAGCTCACCCGACAGGGGAGATACGCAGTATTTT. This translates into CASSPDRGDTQYF.

The chain joins TRBV28 to TRBJ2-5; a possible D gene is TRBD2 (6 bases). CDR1 and CDR2 (germline): MDHEN, SYDVKM. V gave up 7 bases and J gave up 4 bases, with 16 bases separating them. CDR3 length: 14 residues. In nucleotides, the CDR3 is TGTGCCAGCACCCCCCAGGGAGGCCCAGAGACCCAGTACTTC. This encodes CASTPQGGPETQYF.

This clone has ten or more counts. The chain joins TRBV4-3 to TRBJ2-3; D gene unclear. This CDR3 is 14 amino acids long. V lost 2 bases, J lost 3 bases, and 9 bases lay in between. Looked up from germline, CDR1 is LGHNA and CDR2 is YSLEER. DNA of the CDR3: TGCGCCAGCAGCCAAATCCTAAGGACAGATACGCAGTATTTT. This sequence encodes CASSQILRTDTQYF.

The V gene is TRBV28, the J gene TRBJ1-2; no firm D call. CDR1 and CDR2 from the germline V gene are MDHEN and SYDVKM. The CDR3 has 12 amino acids. The V end lost 4 bases, the J end lost 8 bases, and 11 bases lay between the germline ends. In nucleotides, the CDR3 is TGTGCCAGCAGTTCGGGGAGGTACGGCTACACCTTC. Protein: CASSSGRYGYTF.

This clone has a count of ten or more. The same CDR3 can be traced to other DNA sequences in this sample. V and J are TRBV7-9 and TRBJ2-5; no reliable D call. The CDR3 runs to 11 residues. Trimming stripped 4 bases from V and 2 bases from J, with 2 bases between. Per germline, CDR1 SEHNR and CDR2 FQNEAQ (reference sequence). CDR3 nucleotide sequence: TGTGCCAGCAGCTCTCAAGAGACCCAGTACTTC. Protein: CASSSQETQYF.

This clone came up a few times. The chain is built from TRBV27 and TRBJ1-2, with D possibly matching TRBD1 (5 bases). Germline V lookup: CDR1 MNHEY, CDR2 SMNVEV (reference sequence). Trimming took off 6 bases at V and 4 bases at J, with 12 bases between the two ends. The CDR3 runs 13 residues. The CDR3 loop is CASRASGPYGYTF. The CDR3 bases are TGTGCCAGCAGGGCCTCGGGGCCCTATGGCTACACCTTC.

This clone was seen more than once but under ten times. The chain couples TRBV9 to TRBJ2-1; 11 bases are a match to TRBD1. Germline loops: CDR1 SGDLS, CDR2 YYNGEE. CDR3 length: 16 amino acids. V lost 4 bases and J lost 7; bases outside the gene matches: 10. The CDR3 region is CASSPRGTGGENEQFF. DNA for the CDR3: TGTGCCAGCAGCCCCCGGGGGACAGGGGGTGAGAATGAGCAGTTCTTC.

The chain uses TRBV27 and TRBJ1-1; D is perhaps TRBD1 (5 bases). Germline CDR1 and CDR2: MNHEY and SMNVEV (reference sequence). V lost 4 bases and J 1 base, leaving 10 bases between the germline ends. This CDR3 region has 14 residues. In DNA, the CDR3 is TGTGCCAGCAGTTCTCTCGGGGGGAACACTGAAGCTTTCTTT. Its protein is CASSSLGGNTEAFF.